The source of this T cell receptor (beta chain) is a study of persistence of HIV-infected CD4 T cells. This clone was counted a single time. Its antigen is not known. Anti-CD3/anti-CD28 beads served as a nonspecific positive control stimulus. Sorting selected CD4+ T cells upregulating both CD40 ligand and CD69. Stimulated PBMCs had first been depleted of CD8+ T cells. The V and J ends lost 2 bases and 4 bases, in that order; junction bases with no gene match: 3. The germline CDR1 and CDR2 sequences are SGHTA and FQGNSA. The CDR3 is 14 amino acids. The immunoSEQ assay was version 4, run in survey mode. Clones were sequenced by immunoSEQ multiplex PCR, and TCRdb holds only the in-frame ones, with some missing. The sample contains 40,000 to 55,000 clones, approximately 90% of which appear only once.

The material was CD4+ T cells sorted from PBMCs after roughly 19-hour stimulation, obtained from a patient who received antiretroviral therapy. This chain connects TRBV7-2 to TRBJ1-1; 8 bases are shared with TRBD1. This receptor was identified in an adult woman with HIV who was CMV-seropositive. For the CDR3, the DNA is TGTGCCAGCAGCTTAACCACAGGGGGCACTGAAGCTTTCTTT. Amino acid sequence: CASSLTTGGTEAFF.